This T cell receptor (beta chain) was recovered during a study of lymphopenia after photon versus proton radiotherapy. V dropped 2 bases and J dropped 3 bases, with 10 bases sitting between them. CDR1 is SNHLY and CDR2 is FYNNEI in the germline V gene. This CDR3 is built from 15 residues. Profiling relied on immunoSEQ multiplex PCR, and the TCRdb table lists in-frame clones only, not all of them. The sample has tens of thousands of clones; roughly 93% are singletons. Sequences were derived from peripheral blood, sampled from a patient treated with photon-based radiotherapy. This TCR was recovered from a woman in her sixties or seventies with pancreatic cancer. This rearrangement joins TRBV2 to TRBJ1-4, with D unclear. CDR3 nucleotides: TGTGCCAGCAGTGAAATAACGGCGGCTAATGAAAAACTGTTTTTT. The encoded protein is CASSEITAANEKLFF.